The clone carrying this T cell receptor (beta chain) was recorded a few times. The CDR3 extends over 13 amino acids. Germline CDR1 SGHDN, CDR2 FVKESK. Deletions cut 7 bases from V and 4 bases from J, with 13 bases between. This entry is derived from a study of early T cells in non-severe SARS-CoV-2 infection. In the library, individual cDNA molecules carried attached unique molecular identifiers. TCRdb re-analysed the 5' RACE reads in MiXCR, keeping a single row per CDR3 protein. The sample lists 20,000 to 30,000 distinct CDR3 sequences; around 4.2% were seen once. This receptor was taken from an adult who was a healthcare worker with PCR-confirmed SARS-CoV-2 infection or an uninfected control (not recorded which). The material sequenced was whole blood. The rearrangement joins TRBV14 to TRBJ1-1; D not certain. The CDR3 region has the DNA TGTGCCAGCACCCTCGCCCGGAGCACTGAAGCTTTCTTT. It codes for CASTLARSTEAFF.